Following are 17 T cell receptor beta chains from one sample sequenced in a study of blood T cell repertoires in COVID-19. Repertoires were generated with immunoSEQ multiplex PCR, while TCRdb's copy carries only in-frame clones and drops some. The sample carries 450,000 to 500,000 clones, roughly 85% recorded once. The sequencing input was peripheral blood. These receptors originate from a human donor in a cohort sampled during active COVID-19.

This clone was observed a single time. This chain uses TRBV3-1 (or the pseudogene TRBV3-2) with TRBJ2-7; unclear D gene. The length of the CDR3 is 12 residues. V was pared by 4 bases and J by 5 bases, with 9 bases between. Germline loops: CDR1 LGHDT, CDR2 YNNKEL (reference sequence). The CDR3 spells CASSPTPDEQYF. The CDR3 coding sequence is TGTGCCAGCAGCCCGACACCGGACGAGCAGTACTTC.

The chain is built from TRBV19 and TRBJ1-2, with 10 positions matching TRBD1. CDR1 is LNHDA and CDR2 is SQIVND in the germline V gene (reference sequence). The CDR3 is made up of 18 amino acids. V lost 3 bases and J lost 4; bases outside the gene matches: 14. DNA for the CDR3: TGTGCCAGTAGTATCCCCCTTCGACAGGGGGCGCCGGGCTATGGCTACACCTTC. It codes for CASSIPLRQGAPGYGYTF.

V and J are TRBV10-1 and TRBJ2-5, with 10 bases lining up with TRBD2. V shed 6 bases, J shed 2 bases, and the junction held 6 bases outside the gene matches. The CDR3 runs 15 residues. Looked up from germline, CDR1 is WNHNN and CDR2 is SYGVQD (reference sequence). This chain's CDR3 is CASSPLAGVQETQYF. The CDR3 nucleotides read TGCGCCAGCAGCCCCCTAGCGGGGGTACAAGAGACCCAGTACTTC.

The CDR3 loop is CASSEETWSGELFF. CDR3 DNA: TGTGCCAGCAGTGAGGAGACGTGGTCGGGGGAGCTGTTTTTT. This chain uses TRBV6-4 with TRBJ2-2, with D unresolved. There are 14 residues in the CDR3. Germline CDR1 reads MRHNA; CDR2 reads SNTAGT. The V end lost 3 bases, the J end lost 8 bases, and 13 bases lay between the germline ends.

The chain carries TRBV6-1 and TRBJ1-5; D may be TRBD1 (6 bases). Germline CDR1 and CDR2: MNHNS and SASEGT. V was clipped by 1 base and J by 6 bases, with 10 bases between them. The CDR3 has 14 amino acids. CDR3 loop: CASSEGTVTQPQHF. As DNA, the CDR3 is TGTGCCAGCAGTGAAGGGACAGTAACTCAGCCCCAGCATTTT.

In this sample, this clone turned up once. V and J are TRBV2 and TRBJ1-2, with 8 bases lining up with TRBD1. Per germline, CDR1 SNHLY and CDR2 FYNNEI. CDR3 length: 15 residues. Unmatched junction bases numbered 9, after V lost 2 bases and J lost 7 bases. CDR3 sequence reads: CASSESIGQGRGYTF. CDR3 nucleotides: TGTGCCAGCAGTGAAAGCATTGGACAGGGCCGTGGCTACACCTTC.

The rearrangement uses TRBV4-1 and TRBJ2-7; 12 positions match TRBD2. The germline V gene encodes CDR1 MGHRA and CDR2 YSYEKL. Trimming at V came to 5 bases and at J to 6 bases, leaving 8 bases not matched to a gene. This CDR3 has 15 residues. The DNA for the CDR3 is TGCGCCAGCAGCTCTAGACTAGCGGGAGTAGGCGAGCAGTACTTC. Its protein is CASSSRLAGVGEQYF.

With respect to this clone: Other DNA sequences in the same sample also yield this CDR3. The V gene is TRBV18, the J gene TRBJ2-1, with D uncertain. The CDR3 length is 11 residues. Germline V lookup: CDR1 KGHSH, CDR2 LQKENI. The ends were cut back, 3 bases at V and 7 bases at J, with 4 bases in the middle. CDR3 DNA: TGTGCCAGCTCACCGAGTAATGAGCAGTTCTTC. This codes for CASSPSNEQFF.

The CDR3 DNA is TGTGCCAGCAGCTTCCCGGGACAGGGGGTCGGTACTGAAGCTTTCTTT. Amino acids: CASSFPGQGVGTEAFF. The chain has TRBV7-9 and TRBJ1-1; 11 positions match TRBD1. This CDR3 contains 16 residues. V lost 3 bases and J lost 5; bases outside the gene matches: 8. The germline gives CDR1 SEHNR, CDR2 FQNEAQ (reference sequence).

V and J are TRBV6-2 or TRBV6-3 and TRBJ2-2, with 8 nucleotides matching TRBD1. Per the germline V gene, CDR1 is MNHEY and CDR2 is SVGEGT. Trimming took 6 bases from V and 3 from J; bases not matched to a gene: 6. CDR3 length equals 15 residues. The CDR3 spells CASSQTGVDTGELFF. The CDR3 DNA is TGTGCCAGCAGCCAGACAGGGGTGGACACCGGGGAGCTGTTTTTT.

The chain recombines TRBV29-1 with TRBJ2-5; D unresolved. The V gene lost 3 bases and the J gene lost 3 bases, with 8 bases spanning the gap. Germline-derived CDR1 and CDR2 are SQVTM and ANQGSEA. There are 12 residues in the CDR3. The CDR3 is CSVEAPKETQYF. CDR3 nucleotide sequence: TGCAGCGTTGAGGCCCCGAAAGAGACCCAGTACTTC.

This clone has only a few counts. The gene calls are TRBV11-2 and TRBJ2-7; 14 nucleotides agree with TRBD2. The CDR3 runs 13 residues. The ends lost 4 bases at V and 10 bases at J; junction bases unmatched: 3. Germline CDR1 reads SGHAT; CDR2 reads FQNNGV. CDR3 nucleotides: TGTGCCAGCAGCTCGGGACTAGCGGGAGATCAGTACTTC. Encoded protein: CASSSGLAGDQYF.

The chain is built from TRBV5-4 and TRBJ2-1; 9 bases fit TRBD2. Trimming removed 5 bases from V and 8 bases from J; junction bases left unmatched: 8. Germline CDR1 is SGHNT and CDR2 is YYREEE (reference sequence). CDR3 size: 14 residues. The CDR3 DNA reads as TGTGCCAGCAGTTGGCGGGCGGGAGGGGATGAGCAGTTCTTC. Amino acid sequence: CASSWRAGGDEQFF.

The J gene is TRBJ2-2, the V gene TRBV18, with a weak D call TRBD1 (5 bases). The CDR3 sequence is 13 residues long. V was pared by 3 bases and J by 8 bases, with 10 bases between. The germline V gene has CDR1 KGHSH and CDR2 LQKENI. CDR3 coding DNA: TGTGCCAGCTCACCCCAGGGTATGGGGGAGCTGTTTTTT. As protein: CASSPQGMGELFF.

This clone was seen only a few times. The V call is TRBV10-3, the J call TRBJ1-2, with D maybe TRBD1 (6 bases). Germline-derived CDR1 and CDR2 are ENHRY and SYGVKD. Trimming cost V 3 bases and J 8 bases, with 13 bases left between them. The CDR3 covers 13 residues. The CDR3 DNA is TGTGCCATCAGTGAAGGGCAGGGGCGAGGCTACACCTTC. This gives the protein CAISEGQGRGYTF.

The rearrangement links TRBV7-9 to TRBJ2-5; D uncertain. The CDR3 sequence is 13 residues long. Trimming left V 8 bases short and J 0 bases short, with 10 bases between. Germline V gene sequence: CDR1 SEHNR, CDR2 FQNEAQ (reference sequence). CDR3 in DNA: TGTGCCAGCGGAAGACTGAACCAAGAGACCCAGTACTTC. Its protein product is CASGRLNQETQYF. Together with reference TRBV7-9 and TRBJ2-5, the CDR3 gives the full variable domain: DTGVSQNPRHKITKRGQNVTFRCDPISEHNRLYWYRQTLGQGPEFLTYFQNEAQLEKSRLLSDRFSAERPKGSFSTLEIQRTEQGDSAMYLCASGRLNQETQYFGPGTRLLVL.

The genes are TRBV30 and TRBJ2-2; perhaps TRBD1 as D (5 bases). The CDR3 extends over 14 amino acids. The ends were cut back, 4 bases at V and 0 bases at J, with 9 bases in the middle. CDR1 is GTSNPN, CDR2 SVGIG, per germline (reference sequence). CDR3 region: CAWIPGTNTGELFF. In DNA, the CDR3 is TGTGCCTGGATTCCAGGGACGAACACCGGGGAGCTGTTTTTT.